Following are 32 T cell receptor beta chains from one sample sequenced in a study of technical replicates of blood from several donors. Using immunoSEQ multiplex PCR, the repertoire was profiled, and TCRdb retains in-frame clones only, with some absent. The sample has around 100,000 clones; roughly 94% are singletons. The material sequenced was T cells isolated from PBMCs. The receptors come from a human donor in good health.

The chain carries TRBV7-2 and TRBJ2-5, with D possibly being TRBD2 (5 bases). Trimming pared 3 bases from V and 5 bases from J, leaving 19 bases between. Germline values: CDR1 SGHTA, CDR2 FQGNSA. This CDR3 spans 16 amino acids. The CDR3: CASSLDWAFEWETQYF. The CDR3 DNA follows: TGTGCCAGCAGCTTGGACTGGGCTTTTGAGTGGGAGACCCAGTACTTC.

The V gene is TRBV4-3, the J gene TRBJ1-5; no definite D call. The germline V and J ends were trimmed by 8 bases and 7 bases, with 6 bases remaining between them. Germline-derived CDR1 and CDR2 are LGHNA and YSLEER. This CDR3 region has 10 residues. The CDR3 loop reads CASPPQPQHF. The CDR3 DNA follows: TGCGCCAGCCCCCCACAGCCCCAGCATTTT.

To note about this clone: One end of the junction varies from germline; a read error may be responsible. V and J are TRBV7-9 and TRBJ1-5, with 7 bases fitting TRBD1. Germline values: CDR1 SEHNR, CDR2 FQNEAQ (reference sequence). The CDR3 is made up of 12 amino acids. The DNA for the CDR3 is TGTGCCAGCAGCTTAGGGGATGAGGGGGCCATTTTT. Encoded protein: CASSLGDEGAIF. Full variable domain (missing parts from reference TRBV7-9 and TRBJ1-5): DTGVSQNPRHKITKRGQNVTFRCDPISEHNRLYWYRQTLGQGPEFLTYFQNEAQLEKSRLLSDRFSAERPKGSFSTLEIQRTEQGDSAMYLCASSLGDEGAIFGDGTRLSIL.

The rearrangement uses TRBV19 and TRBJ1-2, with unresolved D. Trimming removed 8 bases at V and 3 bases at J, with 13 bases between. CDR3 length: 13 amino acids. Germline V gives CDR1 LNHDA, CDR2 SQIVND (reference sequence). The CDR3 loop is CASAYEMDYGYTF. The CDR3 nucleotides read TGTGCCAGTGCGTACGAGATGGACTATGGCTACACCTTC.

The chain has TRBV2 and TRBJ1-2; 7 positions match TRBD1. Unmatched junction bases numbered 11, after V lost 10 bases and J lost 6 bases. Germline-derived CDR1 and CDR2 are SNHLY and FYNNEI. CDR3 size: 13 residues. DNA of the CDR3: TGTGCCACCAGGATGGGGACAGAGAATGGCTACACCTTC. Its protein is CATRMGTENGYTF.

The CDR3 loop is CSVVGQGNQPQHF. In DNA form, the CDR3 reads TGCAGCGTTGTAGGTCAGGGCAATCAGCCCCAGCATTTT. The chain recombines TRBV29-1 with TRBJ1-5; D is unresolved. This CDR3 contains 13 residues. Germline CDR1 SQVTM, CDR2 ANQGSEA. The V gene lost 4 bases and the J gene lost 2 bases, with 9 bases spanning the gap.

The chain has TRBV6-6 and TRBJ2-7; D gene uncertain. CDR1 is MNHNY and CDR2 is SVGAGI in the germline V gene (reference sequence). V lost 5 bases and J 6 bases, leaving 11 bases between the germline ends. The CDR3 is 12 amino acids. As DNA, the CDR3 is TGTGCCAGCAGTCCTCGACTGGGCGAGCAGTACTTC. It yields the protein CASSPRLGEQYF.

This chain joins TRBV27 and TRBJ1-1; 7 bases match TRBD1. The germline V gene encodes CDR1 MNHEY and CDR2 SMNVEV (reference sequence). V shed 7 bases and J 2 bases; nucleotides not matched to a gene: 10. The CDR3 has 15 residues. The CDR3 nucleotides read TGTGCCAGCACCGTGGGGCCAGGGGGAAACACTGAAGCTTTCTTT. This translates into CASTVGPGGNTEAFF.

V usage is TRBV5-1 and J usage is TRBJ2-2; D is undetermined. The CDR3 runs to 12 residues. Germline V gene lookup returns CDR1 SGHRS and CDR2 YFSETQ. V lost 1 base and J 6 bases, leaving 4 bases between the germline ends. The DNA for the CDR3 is TGCGCCAGCAGCTTGTCGTCCGGGGAGCTGTTTTTT. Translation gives CASSLSSGELFF.

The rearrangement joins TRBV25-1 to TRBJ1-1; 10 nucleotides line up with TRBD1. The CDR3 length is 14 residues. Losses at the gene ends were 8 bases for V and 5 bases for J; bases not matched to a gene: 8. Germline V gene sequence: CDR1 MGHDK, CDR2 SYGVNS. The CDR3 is CASELTGGVTEAFF. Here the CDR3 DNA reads TGTGCCAGCGAATTGACAGGGGGCGTTACTGAAGCTTTCTTT.

The CDR3, as DNA: TGTGCCTGGAGTGTACGGGGGGATCAGCCCCAGCATTTT. As protein: CAWSVRGDQPQHF. This rearrangement joins TRBV30 to TRBJ1-5; a possible D gene is TRBD1 (5 bases). From germline, CDR1 is GTSNPN and CDR2 SVGIG (reference sequence). The CDR3 spans 13 residues. V shed 0 bases and J shed 5 bases, with 8 bases lying between them.

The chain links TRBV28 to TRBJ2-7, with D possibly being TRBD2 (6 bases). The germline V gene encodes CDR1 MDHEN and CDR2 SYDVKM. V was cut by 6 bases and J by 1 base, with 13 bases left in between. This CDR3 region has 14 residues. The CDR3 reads CASSPGGLSYEQYF. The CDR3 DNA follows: TGTGCCAGCAGCCCCGGGGGACTTTCCTACGAGCAGTACTTC.

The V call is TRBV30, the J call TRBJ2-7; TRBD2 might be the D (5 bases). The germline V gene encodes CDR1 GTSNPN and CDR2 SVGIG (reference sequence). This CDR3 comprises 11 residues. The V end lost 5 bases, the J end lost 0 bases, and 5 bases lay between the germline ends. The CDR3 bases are TGTGCCTGGGGGAGCTCCTACGAGCAGTACTTC. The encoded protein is CAWGSSYEQYF.

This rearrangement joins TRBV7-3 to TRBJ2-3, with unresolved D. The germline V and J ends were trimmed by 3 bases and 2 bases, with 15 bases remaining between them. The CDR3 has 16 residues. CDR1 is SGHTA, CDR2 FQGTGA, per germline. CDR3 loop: CASSLRRATSTDTQYF. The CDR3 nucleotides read TGTGCCAGCAGCTTGCGGAGAGCCACCTCCACAGATACGCAGTATTTT.

The CDR3 loop is CASSGREGGTEAFF. The CDR3 DNA sequence: TGTGCCAGTAGTGGTCGAGAGGGTGGCACTGAAGCTTTCTTT. The chain joins TRBV19 to TRBJ1-1; unclear D gene. The CDR3 sequence is 14 residues long. Trimming took 5 bases from V and 4 from J, leaving 14 bases between them. CDR1 is LNHDA, CDR2 SQIVND, per germline (reference sequence).

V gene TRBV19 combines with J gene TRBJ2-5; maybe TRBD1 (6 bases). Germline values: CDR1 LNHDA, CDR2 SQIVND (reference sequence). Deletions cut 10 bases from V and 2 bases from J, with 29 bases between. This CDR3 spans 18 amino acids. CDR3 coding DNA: TGTGCCACCCACCCCAGCCCCTACATATTCAGGGGTCAAGAGACCCAGTACTTC. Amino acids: CATHPSPYIFRGQETQYF.

The DNA for the CDR3 is TGTGCCAGCAGCTTTTGGACTAGCGAGACCAATGAGCAGTTCTTC. Its protein is CASSFWTSETNEQFF. The chain is built from TRBV13 and TRBJ2-1, with 9 nucleotides matching TRBD2. CDR3 size: 15 residues. The germline gives CDR1 PRHDT, CDR2 FYEKMQ (reference sequence). V lost 3 bases and J lost 6; bases outside the gene matches: 6. Together with reference TRBV13 and TRBJ2-1, the CDR3 gives the full variable domain: AAGVIQSPRHLIKEKRETATLKCYPIPRHDTVYWYQQGPGQDPQFLISFYEKMQSDKGSIPDRFSAQQFSDYHSELNMSSLELGDSALYFCASSFWTSETNEQFFGPGTRLTVL.

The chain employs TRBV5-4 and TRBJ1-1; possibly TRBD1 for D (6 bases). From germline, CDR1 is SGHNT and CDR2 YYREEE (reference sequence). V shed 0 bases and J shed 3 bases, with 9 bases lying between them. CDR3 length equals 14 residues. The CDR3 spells CASSLGAGDTEAFF. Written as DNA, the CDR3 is TGTGCCAGCAGCTTGGGTGCAGGGGACACTGAAGCTTTCTTT.

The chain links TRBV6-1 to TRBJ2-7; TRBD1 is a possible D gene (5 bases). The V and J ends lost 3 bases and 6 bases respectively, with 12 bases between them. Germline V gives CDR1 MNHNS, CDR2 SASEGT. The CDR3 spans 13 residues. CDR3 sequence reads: CASSEDTVTEQYF. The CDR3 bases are TGTGCCAGCAGTGAGGACACGGTCACCGAGCAGTACTTC.

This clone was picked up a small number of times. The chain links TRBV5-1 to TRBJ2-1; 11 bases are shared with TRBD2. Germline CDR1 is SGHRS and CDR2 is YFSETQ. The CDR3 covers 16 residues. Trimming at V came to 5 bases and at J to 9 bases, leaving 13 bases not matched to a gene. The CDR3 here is CASSSPHTSGSSEQFF. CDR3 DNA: TGCGCCAGCAGTTCCCCGCACACTAGCGGGAGTAGTGAGCAGTTCTTC.

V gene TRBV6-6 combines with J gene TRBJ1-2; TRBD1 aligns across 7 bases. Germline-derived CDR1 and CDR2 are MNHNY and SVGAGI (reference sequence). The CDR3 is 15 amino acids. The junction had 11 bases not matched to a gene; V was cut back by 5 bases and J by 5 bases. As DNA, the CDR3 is TGTGCCAGCAGTCCGGAGGGGGCAGGGGTGTATGGCTACACCTTC. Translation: CASSPEGAGVYGYTF.

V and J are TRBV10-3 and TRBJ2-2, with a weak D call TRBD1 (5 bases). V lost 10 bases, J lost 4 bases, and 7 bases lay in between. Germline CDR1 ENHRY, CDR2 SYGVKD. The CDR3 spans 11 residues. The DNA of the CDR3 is TGTGCCACCCAGGGCACCGGGGAGCTGTTTTTT. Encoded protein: CATQGTGELFF.

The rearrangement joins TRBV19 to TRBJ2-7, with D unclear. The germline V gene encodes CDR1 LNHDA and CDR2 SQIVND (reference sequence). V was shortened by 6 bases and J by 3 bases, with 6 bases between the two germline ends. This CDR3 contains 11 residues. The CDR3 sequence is CASRVGYEQYF. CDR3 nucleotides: TGTGCCAGTAGAGTCGGCTACGAGCAGTACTTC. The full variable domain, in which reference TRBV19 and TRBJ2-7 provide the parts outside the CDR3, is DGGITQSPKYLFRKEGQNVTLSCEQNLNHDAMYWYRQDPGQGLRLIYYSQIVNDFQKGDIAEGYSVSREKKESFPLTVTSAQKNPTAFYLCASRVGYEQYFGPGTRLTVT.

CDR3 DNA: TGTGCCAGCAGCCCCGGCGGGGCCCCTGACGAGCAGTACTTC. This encodes CASSPGGAPDEQYF. The chain joins TRBV11-3 to TRBJ2-7; a weak D match, TRBD2 (6 bases). CDR1 is SGHNT, CDR2 YENEEA, per germline. Trimming removed 5 bases from V and 5 bases from J, with 16 bases in between. This CDR3 is built from 14 residues.

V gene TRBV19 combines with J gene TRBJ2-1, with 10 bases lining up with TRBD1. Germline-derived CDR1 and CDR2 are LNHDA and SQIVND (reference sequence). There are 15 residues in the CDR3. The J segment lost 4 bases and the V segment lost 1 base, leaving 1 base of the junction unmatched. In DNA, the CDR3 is TGTGCCAGTAGTATAGCGGGACAGGGGTACAATGAGCAGTTCTTC. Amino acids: CASSIAGQGYNEQFF.

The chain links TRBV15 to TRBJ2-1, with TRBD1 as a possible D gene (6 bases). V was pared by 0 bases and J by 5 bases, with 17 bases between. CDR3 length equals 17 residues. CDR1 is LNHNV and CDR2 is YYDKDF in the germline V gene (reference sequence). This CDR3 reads CATSRERRVPGDNEQFF. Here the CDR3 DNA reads TGTGCCACCAGCAGAGAGAGGCGGGTCCCAGGGGACAATGAGCAGTTCTTC.

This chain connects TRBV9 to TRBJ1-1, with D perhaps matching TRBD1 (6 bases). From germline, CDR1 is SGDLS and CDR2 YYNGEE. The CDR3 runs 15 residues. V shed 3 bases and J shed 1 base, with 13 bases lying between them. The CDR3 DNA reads TGTGCCAGCAGCGCCTACAGGGCCCCGAACACTGAAGCTTTCTTT. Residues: CASSAYRAPNTEAFF. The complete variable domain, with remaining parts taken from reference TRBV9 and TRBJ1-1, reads DSGVTQTPKHLITATGQRVTLRCSPRSGDLSVYWYQQSLDQGLQFLIQYYNGEERAKGNILERFSAQQFPDLHSELNLSSLELGDSALYFCASSAYRAPNTEAFFGQGTRLTVV.

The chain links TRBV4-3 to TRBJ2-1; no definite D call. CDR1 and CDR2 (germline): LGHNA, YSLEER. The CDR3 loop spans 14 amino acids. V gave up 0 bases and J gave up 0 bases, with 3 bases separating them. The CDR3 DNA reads TGCGCCAGCAGCCAAGATAGCTCCTACAATGAGCAGTTCTTC. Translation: CASSQDSSYNEQFF.

The CDR3 DNA follows: TGTGCCAGCAGCTTTTCACAGGGGATAATGAATGAGCAGTTCTTC. This codes for CASSFSQGIMNEQFF. The chain uses TRBV11-2 and TRBJ2-1; 7 nucleotides agree with TRBD1. J lost 7 bases, V lost 3 bases, and 9 bases had no gene match. The CDR3 totals 15 residues. Germline V gives CDR1 SGHAT, CDR2 FQNNGV. The full variable domain, rest sourced from reference TRBV11-2 and TRBJ2-1, is EAGVAQSPRYKIIEKRQSVAFWCNPISGHATLYWYQQILGQGPKLLIQFQNNGVVDDSQLPKDRFSAERLKGVDSTLKIQPAKLEDSAVYLCASSFSQGIMNEQFFGPGTRLTVL.

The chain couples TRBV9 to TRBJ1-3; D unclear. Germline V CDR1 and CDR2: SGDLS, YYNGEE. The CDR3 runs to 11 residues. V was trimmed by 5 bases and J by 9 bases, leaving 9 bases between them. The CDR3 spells CASSRDTTIYF. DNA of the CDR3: TGTGCCAGCAGTAGAGACACCACCATATATTTT.

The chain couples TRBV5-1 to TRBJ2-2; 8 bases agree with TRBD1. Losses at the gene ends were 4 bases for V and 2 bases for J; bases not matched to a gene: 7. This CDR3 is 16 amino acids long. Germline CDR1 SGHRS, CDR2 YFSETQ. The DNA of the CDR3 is TGCGCCAGCAGCCTTCGGGACAGGACCAACACCGGGGAGCTGTTTTTT. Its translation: CASSLRDRTNTGELFF. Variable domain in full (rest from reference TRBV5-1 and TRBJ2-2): KAGVTQTPRYLIKTRGQQVTLSCSPISGHRSVSWYQQTPGQGLQFLFEYFSETQRNKGNFPGRFSGRQFSNSRSEMNVSTLELGDSALYLCASSLRDRTNTGELFFGEGSRLTVL.

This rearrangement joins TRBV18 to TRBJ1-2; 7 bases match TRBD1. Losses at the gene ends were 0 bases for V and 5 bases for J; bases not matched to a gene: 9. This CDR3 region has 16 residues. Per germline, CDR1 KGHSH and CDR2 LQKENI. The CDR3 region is CASSPPGSRDSYGYTF. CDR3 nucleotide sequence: TGTGCCAGCTCACCACCGGGATCCCGGGACAGTTATGGCTACACCTTC.